Below, 27 T cell receptor beta chains from the same sample are listed, as sequenced in a study of T-cell reconstitution after alpha-beta-depleted transplantation in children. Preparation of the TCRbeta library involved a method that used unique molecular identifiers. TCRdb passed the PCR reads through MiXCR, listing each CDR3 protein once. The table records nearly 350,000 distinct CDR3 sequences, roughly 17% of them present only once. The input for sequencing was PBMCs, mostly from graft donor cells, taken 360 days after TCRalphabeta/CD19-depleted stem cell transplant. The source is a male patient aged 2 to 10 who had a stem cell transplant for acute lymphoblastic leukemia, so the T cells may come from the graft donor.

This clonotype was found a few times. The chain uses TRBV7-9 and TRBJ2-2; tentatively, D is TRBD2 (6 bases). The germline V gene encodes CDR1 SEHNR and CDR2 FQNEAQ (reference sequence). V lost 5 bases and J lost 4, with 11 bases in between. This CDR3 is built from 14 residues. CDR3 coding DNA: TGTGCCAGCAGCCCATGGACTACCACCGGGGAGCTGTTTTTT. Amino acids: CASSPWTTTGELFF.

The genes are TRBV12-3 or TRBV12-4 and TRBJ2-5; tentative D call: TRBD1 (6 bases). CDR3 size: 13 residues. V gave up 6 bases and J gave up 2 bases, with 10 bases separating them. The CDR3 DNA is TGTGCCAGCAGATGGACAGCTCAAGAGACCCAGTACTTC. This encodes CASRWTAQETQYF.

The sample holds a few counts of this clonotype. V and J are TRBV9 and TRBJ1-2; D is possibly TRBD1 (5 bases). V was pared by 2 bases and J by 1 base, with 9 bases between. This CDR3 has 14 amino acids. Germline assignment: CDR1 SGDLS and CDR2 YYNGEE. Here the CDR3 DNA reads TGTGCCAGCAGCGTCACGGGACTTAACTATGGCTACACCTTC. It encodes CASSVTGLNYGYTF. Using reference TRBV9 and TRBJ1-2 for the parts outside the CDR3, the full variable domain is DSGVTQTPKHLITATGQRVTLRCSPRSGDLSVYWYQQSLDQGLQFLIQYYNGEERAKGNILERFSAQQFPDLHSELNLSSLELGDSALYFCASSVTGLNYGYTFGSGTRLTVV.

The J gene is TRBJ1-2, the V gene TRBV28, with 9 bases that match TRBD1. Looked up from germline, CDR1 is MDHEN and CDR2 is SYDVKM. CDR3 length: 14 residues. J lost 7 bases, V lost 6 bases, and 9 bases had no gene match. The CDR3: CASRSTGGSAGYTF. The CDR3 nucleotides are TGTGCCAGCAGATCAACAGGGGGCAGTGCTGGCTACACCTTC.

This sequence joins TRBV7-9 and TRBJ2-4; D might be TRBD2 (6 bases). The CDR3 totals 15 residues. V was pared by 4 bases and J by 2 bases, with 12 bases between. Germline V gene data show CDR1 as SEHNR and CDR2 as FQNEAQ (reference sequence). In DNA, the CDR3 is TGTGCCAGCAGCTGGGGAGGCGGGACCAAAAACATTCAGTACTTC. Protein: CASSWGGGTKNIQYF.

This clonotype was counted ten times or more. The chain is built from TRBV28 and TRBJ2-7; TRBD2 agrees at 12 bases. The ends lost 2 bases at V and 6 bases at J; junction bases unmatched: 26. Germline CDR1 MDHEN, CDR2 SYDVKM. The CDR3 consists of 22 residues. DNA of the CDR3: TGTGCCAGCAGTTTACCACCGTCTCTCGGGACTAGCGGGTTAGGCCCCTTTTGCGAGCAGTACTTC. As protein: CASSLPPSLGTSGLGPFCEQYF.

This sequence joins TRBV6-1 and TRBJ2-7; 9 bases line up with TRBD1. The germline V gene encodes CDR1 MNHNS and CDR2 SASEGT. CDR3 length: 14 amino acids. Losses at the gene ends were 7 bases for V and 2 bases for J; bases not matched to a gene: 6. The CDR3: CASTPTGGPYEQYF. The CDR3 coding sequence is TGTGCCAGCACCCCAACAGGGGGCCCCTACGAGCAGTACTTC.

The genes are TRBV5-5 and TRBJ1-1; D is uncertain. This CDR3 has 15 residues. The V and J ends lost 0 bases and 0 bases respectively, with 9 bases between them. Germline loops: CDR1 SGHKS, CDR2 YYEKEE (reference sequence). The CDR3 coding sequence is TGTGCCAGCAGCTTGGATGAGCGGGTGAACACTGAAGCTTTCTTT. Translation: CASSLDERVNTEAFF.

Comment on this clonotype: An end of the junction differs from the germline gene, which may be a read error. The V gene is TRBV15, the J gene TRBJ2-1; no definite D call. CDR3 size: 11 residues. Germline V gives CDR1 LNHNV, CDR2 YYDKDF (reference sequence). Written as DNA, the CDR3 is TGTGCCACCAGCAGAGGAACCGAGAGTATCTTC. Protein product: CATSRGTESIF. Variable domain in full (rest from reference TRBV15 and TRBJ2-1): DAMVIQNPRYQVTQFGKPVTLSCSQTLNHNVMYWYQQKSSQAPKLLFHYYDKDFNNEADTPDNFQSRRPNTSFCFLDIRSPGLGDTAMYLCATSRGTESIFGPGTRLTVL.

The chain is built from TRBV29-1 and TRBJ2-2, with 7 bases fitting TRBD2. V lost 6 bases and J lost 0; bases outside the gene matches: 7. The CDR3 spans 15 residues. CDR1 is SQVTM and CDR2 is ANQGSEA in the germline V gene. Here the CDR3 DNA reads TGCAGCGTCCTAGCGGTATACGCGAACACCGGGGAGCTGTTTTTT. It yields the protein CSVLAVYANTGELFF.

This chain links TRBV7-8 with TRBJ2-1; 7 positions agree with TRBD2. This CDR3 is 17 amino acids long. Per germline, CDR1 SGHVS and CDR2 FQNEAQ. V was clipped by 3 bases and J by 3 bases; unmatched bases: 11. CDR3 residues: CASSLVAGLKGYNEQFF. In DNA, the CDR3 is TGTGCCAGCAGCTTGGTAGCGGGCCTAAAGGGCTACAATGAGCAGTTCTTC.

This clonotype occurred a few times. The chain has TRBV5-1 and TRBJ1-4, with 9 bases identical to TRBD1. Germline CDR1 is SGHRS and CDR2 is YFSETQ. The CDR3 is 16 residues long. J was trimmed by 5 bases and V by 3 bases; bases with no gene match: 8. In DNA form, the CDR3 reads TGCGCCAGCAGCTCCCCCCACAGGGGGCGGAATGAAAAACTGTTTTTT. It specifies CASSSPHRGRNEKLFF.

Concerning this clonotype: The junction shows a germline mismatch at one end, possibly a read error. V gene TRBV7-2 combines with J gene TRBJ2-7; 7 bases map to TRBD1. The CDR3 consists of 15 residues. Germline-derived CDR1 and CDR2 are SGHTA and FQGNSA. The CDR3 is CASSVAPGQSYEQYF. The CDR3 DNA sequence: TGTGCCAGCAGCGTAGCCCCGGGACAGTCTTACGAGCAGTACTTC.

The sample holds a few counts of this clonotype. The chain combines TRBV21-1 with TRBJ1-6; TRBD1, the table's D call, lacks a check against the DNA. TRBV21-1 is an annotated pseudogene. This CDR3 has 16 residues. CDR3 in DNA: TGTGCCAGCAGCAAAGATCAGGGAAAGGATAATTCACCCCTCCACTTT. It yields the protein CASSKDQGKDNSPLHF.

This clonotype was found a few times. The chain carries TRBV28 and TRBJ2-7; no clear D. V lost 3 bases and J 3 bases, leaving 9 bases between the germline ends. Per germline, CDR1 MDHEN and CDR2 SYDVKM. This CDR3 comprises 13 residues. CDR3 DNA sequence: TGTGCCAGCAGTTTCTGGCGGAACTACGAGCAGTACTTC. It encodes CASSFWRNYEQYF.

The chain joins TRBV7-9 to TRBJ1-1; D might be TRBD1 (5 bases). The V gene's germline CDR1 is SEHNR and CDR2 FQNEAQ (reference sequence). V lost 2 bases and J 4 bases, leaving 14 bases between the germline ends. This CDR3 spans 15 amino acids. CDR3 loop: CASSLKVVRVTEAFF. The CDR3 bases are TGTGCCAGCAGCTTAAAGGTAGTCAGGGTCACTGAAGCTTTCTTT.

The gene calls are TRBV27 and TRBJ2-7; 10 bases line up with TRBD2. Losses at the gene ends were 6 bases for V and 0 bases for J; bases not matched to a gene: 5. CDR3 length equals 15 residues. Germline V gene lookup returns CDR1 MNHEY and CDR2 SMNVEV (reference sequence). CDR3 coding DNA: TGTGCCAGCAGGCCCTGGACTAGCGGCTCCTACGAGCAGTACTTC. Its protein is CASRPWTSGSYEQYF.

This clonotype was counted only a few times. The chain couples TRBV19 to TRBJ2-5; unclear D gene. This CDR3 has 12 amino acids. V dropped 6 bases and J dropped 2 bases, with 7 bases sitting between them. Looked up from germline, CDR1 is LNHDA and CDR2 is SQIVND (reference sequence). The CDR3 region has the DNA TGTGCCAGTAGGGGGAATCAAGAGACCCAGTACTTC. Translated: CASRGNQETQYF.

This clonotype was seen at least ten times. The chain links TRBV10-3 to TRBJ2-7; D gene ambiguous. There are 15 residues in the CDR3. CDR1 ENHRY and CDR2 SYGVKD come from the germline V gene. Trimming left V 4 bases short and J 0 bases short, with 13 bases between. The chain's CDR3 is CAISVGSRSSYEQYF. The CDR3 DNA reads TGTGCCATCAGTGTCGGCTCTAGGAGCTCCTACGAGCAGTACTTC.

In its sample, this clonotype was seen a few times. This chain connects TRBV20-1 to TRBJ2-5; the D gene is possibly TRBD2 (5 bases). V dropped 5 bases and J dropped 1 base, with 8 bases sitting between them. From germline, CDR1 is DFQATT and CDR2 SNEGSKA (reference sequence). This CDR3 has 12 residues. Here the CDR3 reads CSALLGQETQYF. CDR3 coding DNA: TGCAGTGCTCTACTAGGCCAAGAGACCCAGTACTTC.

This clonotype was counted a few times. The V call is TRBV12-3 or TRBV12-4, the J call TRBJ2-2; 9 positions agree with TRBD2. With 7 bases clipped from V and 2 bases from J, the junction kept 5 bases outside the gene matches. The CDR3 totals 15 residues. CDR3 amino acids: CASTPTSGNTGELFF. DNA for the CDR3: TGTGCCAGCACTCCGACTAGCGGCAACACCGGGGAGCTGTTTTTT.

V usage is TRBV25-1 and J usage is TRBJ2-2, with a possible D match to TRBD1 (6 bases). From germline, CDR1 is MGHDK and CDR2 SYGVNS. Trimming stripped 2 bases from V and 1 base from J, with 14 bases between. This CDR3 region has 17 residues. CDR3 amino acids: CASSEEGTPRNTGELFF. CDR3 in DNA: TGTGCCAGCAGTGAAGAGGGGACACCCCGGAACACCGGGGAGCTGTTTTTT.

The V gene is TRBV4-1, the J gene TRBJ2-1; the D call may be TRBD1 or TRBD2 (6 bases each). Germline V CDR1 and CDR2: MGHRA, YSYEKL. Between the trimmed V and J ends, which lost 3 bases and 2 bases, there was a span of 11 bases. There are 15 residues in the CDR3. The CDR3 sequence is CASSQQEGAYNEQFF. The CDR3 coding sequence is TGCGCCAGCAGCCAGCAGGAGGGGGCCTACAATGAGCAGTTCTTC.

In this sample, this clonotype turned up a few times. The genes are TRBV5-1 and TRBJ1-1; D unclear. This CDR3 comprises 15 residues. V shed 2 bases and J shed 1 base, with 12 bases lying between them. Germline V CDR1 and CDR2: SGHRS, YFSETQ. The CDR3 DNA reads as TGCGCCAGCAGCTTTAATCCCGTTACGAACACTGAAGCTTTCTTT. This translates into CASSFNPVTNTEAFF.

The rearrangement uses TRBV4-3 and TRBJ2-1, with D perhaps given as TRBD1 or TRBD2 (7 bases each). CDR1 is LGHNA, CDR2 YSLEER, per germline. The CDR3 extends over 19 amino acids. Deletions cut 3 bases from V and 6 bases from J, with 27 bases between. The CDR3: CASSQRGLGQGGTSNEQFF. CDR3 nucleotide sequence: TGCGCCAGCAGCCAGAGAGGTCTGGGGCAGGGGGGGACTTCCAATGAGCAGTTCTTC.

This clonotype was recorded a few times. V and J are TRBV20-1 and TRBJ1-2; D gene unclear. Trimming shortened V by 3 bases and J by 4 bases, and 9 bases separated the two germline ends. The CDR3 runs to 12 residues. Germline CDR1 is DFQATT and CDR2 is SNEGSKA (reference sequence). In DNA, the CDR3 is TGCAGTGCTAGCGGCGGAGTCTATGGCTACACCTTC. Its translation: CSASGGVYGYTF.

This clonotype was observed many times. The chain has TRBV4-1 and TRBJ1-4; TRBD1 aligns across 11 bases. Per the germline V gene, CDR1 is MGHRA and CDR2 is YSYEKL. V gave up 3 bases and J gave up 10 bases; unmatched junction bases: 7. The CDR3 totals 15 residues. The DNA for the CDR3 is TGCGCCAGCAGCCAGGAGGACAGGGGGCGCGGAAAACTGTTTTTT. It yields the protein CASSQEDRGRGKLFF.